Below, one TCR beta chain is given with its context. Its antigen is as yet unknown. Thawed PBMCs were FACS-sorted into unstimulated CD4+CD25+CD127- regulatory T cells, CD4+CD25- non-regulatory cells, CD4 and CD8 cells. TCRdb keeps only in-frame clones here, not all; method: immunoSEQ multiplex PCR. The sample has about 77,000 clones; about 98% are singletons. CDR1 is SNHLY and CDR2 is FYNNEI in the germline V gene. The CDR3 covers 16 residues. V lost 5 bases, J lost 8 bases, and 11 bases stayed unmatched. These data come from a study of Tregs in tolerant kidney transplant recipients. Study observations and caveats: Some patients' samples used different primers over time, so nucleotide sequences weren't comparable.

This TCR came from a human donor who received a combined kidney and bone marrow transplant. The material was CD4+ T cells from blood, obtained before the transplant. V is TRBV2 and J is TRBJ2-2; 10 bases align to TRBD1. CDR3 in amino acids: CASSYRTGGLRGELFF. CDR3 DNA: TGTGCCAGCAGTTACAGGACAGGGGGTCTAAGAGGGGAGCTGTTTTTT.